Listed here is a single TCR beta chain. The data were taken from a study of blood T cell repertoires in COVID-19. Under the authors' procedure: Cell counts per sample came from amplifying reference gene primers. Sequencing used immunoSEQ multiplex PCR; TCRdb keeps in-frame clones, though not all of them. For V, J and clone size, that table is used; D and trimming come from the DNA. The sample lists around 120,000 clones; 88% were seen once. Germline V gene sequence: CDR1 SEHNR, CDR2 FQNEAQ (reference sequence). The V gene end was trimmed by 3 bases and the J gene end by 2 bases; junction bases not matched to a gene: 2. The CDR3 consists of 14 residues.

The TCR sequence derives from a man aged 45-60 years with acute or convalescent COVID-19. The sample consisted of peripheral blood. The chain has TRBV7-9 and TRBJ2-7, with TRBD2 matching over 9 bases. CDR3 amino acids: CASSLAGGPYEQYF. For the CDR3, the DNA is TGTGCCAGCAGCTTGGCGGGAGGGCCCTACGAGCAGTACTTC.